A selection of T cell receptor beta chains follows, all from one sample in a study of shared clonotypes between healthy human individuals. Clones were sequenced by immunoSEQ multiplex PCR, and TCRdb holds only the in-frame ones, with some missing. The data show 2 million to 2.5 million clones, with under 97% seen just once and roughly 0.13% held by the top ten. Material: naive CD4+ T cells sorted from blood. All receptors derive from a young man in good health. Each CDR3 is given with its conserved first and last residue. Fields, in order: clone size, J gene, V gene, D gene, CDR3 protein, CDR3 DNA. A D gene is named only where the DNA matches it firmly. Rows may omit the clone size; those that give it use once, few, many or a size class.

>-|TRBJ2-2|TRBV10-3|-
CAISSQDTGELFF
TGTGCCATATCCTCACAGGACACCGGGGAGCTGTTTTTT
>-|TRBJ2-1|TRBV7-2|-
CASSSGRQRSSYNEQFF
TGTGCCAGCAGTTCCGGGAGACAGCGGAGCTCCTACAATGAGCAGTTCTTC
>-|TRBJ1-2|TRBV5-8|-
CASSLLGINYGYTF
TGTGCCAGCAGCTTGTTAGGGATTAACTATGGCTACACCTTC
>once|TRBJ1-6|TRBV11-2|TRBD1
CASSQGQSYNSPLHF
TGTGCCAGCAGCCAGGGACAGAGCTATAATTCACCCCTCCACTTT
>-|TRBJ2-1|TRBV9|-
CASSVAQYNEQFF
TGTGCCAGCAGCGTAGCCCAGTACAATGAGCAGTTCTTC
>-|TRBJ2-7|TRBV7-2|TRBD1
CASSLDRGAYEQYF
TGTGCCAGCAGCTTAGACAGGGGGGCCTACGAGCAGTACTTC
>once|TRBJ2-7|TRBV18|-
CASSPGAGFHYEQYF
TGTGCCAGCTCACCAGGGGCGGGGTTCCACTACGAGCAGTACTTC
>once|TRBJ2-7|TRBV6-4|-
CAIKTGSYEQYF
TGTGCCATAAAGACAGGATCCTACGAGCAGTACTTC
>-|TRBJ2-1|TRBV7-2|-
CASSLSGLSYNEQFF
TGTGCCAGCAGCCTTAGCGGTCTTTCCTACAATGAGCAGTTCTTC
>-|TRBJ2-7|TRBV10-3|TRBD2
CAISGGTSGSSAYEQYF
TGTGCCATCAGTGGTGGGACTAGCGGGAGTTCGGCCTACGAGCAGTACTTC
>-|TRBJ2-3|TRBV9|-
CASRPPGTDTQYF
TGTGCCAGCAGGCCCCCGGGCACAGATACGCAGTATTTT